The TCR beta chain under discussion was sequenced for a study of vaccination effects on CD4 cells after COVID-19 (dated by TCRdb to the early 2020s). About the investigation overall: In the ViraFEST assay, PBMC were stimulated with viral peptide pools, and TCR sequencing was then used to find antigen-specific CD4+ T cell clonotypes based on their expansion. The Oncomine TCR Beta short-read assay on an Illumina iSeq 100 was used to sequence cultures from other donors in the study. Participants received two doses of either the BNT162b2 or the mRNA-1273 mRNA SARS-CoV-2 vaccine. Some 2 million PBMC per well were cultured in IMDM with 5% human AB serum, 10 IU/ml IL-2 and gentamicin, plus 10 ug/ml peptides. A total of approximately 9 COVID-19 convalescent patients and a few SARS-CoV-2-naive healthy vaccine recipients were included in the full study. In both COVID-19 convalescent patients and infection-naive vaccine recipients, the study compared SARS-CoV-2 spike-specific CD4+ TCR repertoires from before mRNA vaccination with those from after it.

From V the trimming removes 5 bases and from J it removes 0 bases, while the gene matches leave 10 bases of the junction unaccounted for. Reading from cysteine to phenylalanine, the CDR3 counts 17 amino acids. Of the read, only the CDR3 DNA is kept; its 51 bases are in frame from base 1. Based on the germline V gene, the CDR1 and CDR2 sequences are SGHAT and FQNNGV. A note on this clone: Its target antigen remains unknown. Base qualities are missing; no much larger clone stands one base away.

Points the paper makes about the study in general: At late post-vaccination timepoints, both infection-induced and vaccine-induced clones showed marked clonal contraction, consistent with waning T cell responses. Among healthy vaccine recipients, nearly all vaccine-induced clones were SARS-CoV-2 mono-reactive, and only 1 of 255 was cross-reactive with common cold coronaviruses. The study was limited by a small number of convalescent patients, and early post-infection timepoints were lacking.

After less than 13 days of culture, CD4+ T cells were isolated with the EasySep CD4+ T cell isolation kit. Healthy vaccine recipients had no prior SARS-CoV-2 infection, confirmed by negative nucleocapsid antibodies before and after vaccination. On days 3 and 7, half of the culture medium was replaced with fresh IL-2-containing medium. Unless noted otherwise, every peptide stimulation condition was cultured in triplicate wells. PBMC were separated from whole blood using Ficoll-Paque Plus gradient centrifugation and were then either cryopreserved at -140C or used fresh. Genomic DNA was extracted from cultured CD4+ T cells with the QIAamp micro DNA kit. Libraries were made using the immunoSEQ multiplex PCR assay. DNA from the CD4+ T cells that had been cultured and isolated underwent TCR beta CDR3 sequencing. On the authors' methods: Non-productive TCR sequences were removed, reads were trimmed to the CDR3 region, and CDR3s of at least 7 amino acids were retained. The MANAFEST web app was used to identify antigen-specific clonotypes by comparing expansion in peptide wells with expansion in reference cultures. Positive clones required FDR<0.05 expansion versus reference and all other wells, odds ratio above 5, and frequency above 0.1% in two replicate wells. Clonotypes significantly expanded in SARS-CoV-2 spike wells and in at least one common cold coronavirus spike condition were defined as cross-reactive. Levenshtein distance calculated with the stringdist R package was used to assess CDR3 similarity, and unrooted trees were constructed with ape in R 3.6.1. In its TCRdb copy, this immuneACCESS table keeps in-frame sequences only and misses some clones. Where compared with another copy, unresolved V genes explain less than half of these, and the others have no known cause. V and J calls and clone size are as listed in that table; D and trimming were resolved from the DNA. The sample includes over 65,000 clones, with 75% to 80% observed a single time. The ten biggest clones cover 2% to 2.5% of the sample.

This sequence was found in a human donor who received a COVID-19 vaccine. This receptor chain uses TRBV11-2 and TRBJ1-5; 7 central bases correspond to TRBD1. The specimen was CD4+ T cells from PBMCs cultured without peptide, collected before COVID-19 vaccination. The bases are TGTGCCAGCAGCCTCCGTGGGACAGCTAATAGCAATCAGCCCCAGCATTTT. This yields the protein CASSLRGTANSNQPQHF.